These T cell receptor beta chains were read from a single sample in a study of blood T cell repertoires in COVID-19. Here immunoSEQ multiplex PCR was the method, and the copy in TCRdb shows in-frame clones only, minus some. The sample lists 470,000 or so clones, 75% to 90% seen once, with about 3% in the top ten. Input material: peripheral blood. The receptors were gathered from a human donor in a cohort sampled during active COVID-19. Both conserved end residues are part of each CDR3. The D gene is left open where the match is weak. The listing skips clone size in some rows; elsewhere it reads once, few, many or a size class.

v_call: TRBV9; j_call: TRBJ2-2; clone_size: NA; d_call: NA; cdr3_aa: CASSARVTGPGELFF; cdr3_nt: TGTGCCAGCAGCGCTCGGGTAACAGGGCCCGGGGAGCTGTTTTTT
v_call: TRBV7-2; j_call: TRBJ2-7; clone_size: NA; d_call: NA; cdr3_aa: CASSQWAPYEQYF; cdr3_nt: TGTGCCAGCAGCCAGTGGGCTCCCTACGAGCAGTACTTC
v_call: TRBV19; j_call: TRBJ1-5; clone_size: NA; d_call: TRBD1; cdr3_aa: CASSIVGTAISNQPQHF; cdr3_nt: TGTGCCAGTAGTATTGTTGGGACAGCTATTAGCAATCAGCCCCAGCATTTT
v_call: TRBV4-2; j_call: TRBJ2-3; clone_size: NA; d_call: TRBD2; cdr3_aa: CASSNGGATDTQYF; cdr3_nt: TGTGCCAGCAGCAACGGGGGGGCGACAGATACGCAGTATTTT
v_call: TRBV30; j_call: TRBJ2-3; clone_size: NA; d_call: TRBD2; cdr3_aa: CAWSGYSGLAGGPTDTQYF; cdr3_nt: TGTGCCTGGAGCGGCTACTCGGGACTAGCGGGAGGGCCCACAGATACGCAGTATTTT
v_call: TRBV4-2; j_call: TRBJ2-3; clone_size: NA; d_call: TRBD2; cdr3_aa: CASRAGTSGRGTQYF; cdr3_nt: TGTGCCAGCAGGGCCGGGACTAGCGGGAGGGGTACGCAGTATTTT
v_call: TRBV5-4; j_call: TRBJ1-1; clone_size: few; d_call: NA; cdr3_aa: CASSQRGDTEAFF; cdr3_nt: TGTGCCAGCAGTCAGCGTGGTGACACTGAAGCTTTCTTT
v_call: TRBV28; j_call: TRBJ1-1; clone_size: NA; d_call: NA; cdr3_aa: CASSPRLNTEAFF; cdr3_nt: TGTGCCAGCAGTCCCAGGTTGAACACTGAAGCTTTCTTT
v_call: TRBV5-6; j_call: TRBJ2-3; clone_size: NA; d_call: NA; cdr3_aa: CASSEYREMWTDTQYF; cdr3_nt: TGTGCCAGCAGCGAATACAGGGAGATGTGGACAGATACGCAGTATTTT
v_call: TRBV10-1; j_call: TRBJ1-4; clone_size: NA; d_call: NA; cdr3_aa: CASRGRRYEKLFF; cdr3_nt: TGCGCCAGCAGAGGTCGGAGATATGAAAAACTGTTTTTT
v_call: TRBV3-1/TRBV3-2; j_call: TRBJ1-5; clone_size: NA; d_call: NA; cdr3_aa: CASSQSSNGGNQPQHF; cdr3_nt: TGTGCCAGCAGCCAGAGTTCCAACGGGGGCAATCAGCCCCAGCATTTT
v_call: TRBV28; j_call: TRBJ2-1; clone_size: once; d_call: TRBD2; cdr3_aa: CASSQLSSGRDNEQFF; cdr3_nt: TGTGCCAGCAGTCAACTATCTAGCGGGAGGGACAATGAGCAGTTCTTC
v_call: TRBV2; j_call: TRBJ2-3; clone_size: NA; d_call: NA; cdr3_aa: CASSESRAHVDTQYF; cdr3_nt: TGTGCCAGCAGTGAGAGCAGGGCCCACGTCGATACGCAGTATTTT
v_call: TRBV25-1; j_call: TRBJ1-2; clone_size: NA; d_call: NA; cdr3_aa: CASSERAGVVYGYTF; cdr3_nt: TGTGCCAGCAGTGAACGGGCAGGGGTGGTCTATGGCTACACCTTC
v_call: TRBV27; j_call: TRBJ2-1; clone_size: NA; d_call: NA; cdr3_aa: CASSFLNEQFF; cdr3_nt: TGTGCCAGCAGTTTTCTCAATGAGCAGTTCTTC
v_call: TRBV11-2; j_call: TRBJ2-5; clone_size: NA; d_call: TRBD2; cdr3_aa: CASSQGLAVETQYF; cdr3_nt: TGTGCCAGCAGTCAAGGACTAGCGGTAGAGACCCAGTACTTC
v_call: TRBV5-6; j_call: TRBJ2-1; clone_size: NA; d_call: NA; cdr3_aa: CASSLVLLSSYNEQFF; cdr3_nt: TGTGCCAGCAGCTTGGTCCTCCTTAGCTCCTACAATGAGCAGTTCTTC
v_call: TRBV7-9; j_call: TRBJ1-2; clone_size: NA; d_call: TRBD1; cdr3_aa: CASSSGTENYGYTF; cdr3_nt: TGTGCCAGCAGCTCCGGGACAGAAAACTATGGCTACACCTTC
v_call: TRBV5-1; j_call: TRBJ2-7; clone_size: NA; d_call: TRBD1; cdr3_aa: CASSRAGQGTYEQYF; cdr3_nt: TGCGCCAGCAGCAGAGCGGGACAGGGGACCTACGAGCAGTACTTC
v_call: TRBV5-1; j_call: TRBJ2-6; clone_size: NA; d_call: TRBD2; cdr3_aa: CASSPLREGNRTGANVLTF; cdr3_nt: TGCGCCAGCAGCCCATTGCGGGAGGGTAACAGGACTGGGGCCAACGTCCTGACTTTC
v_call: TRBV21-1; j_call: TRBJ1-2; clone_size: NA; d_call: NA; cdr3_aa: CASSNTLEQVCYGYTF; cdr3_nt: TGTGCCAGCAGCAATACCCTCGAACAGGTTTGCTATGGCTACACCTTC